These T cell receptor beta chains were read from a single sample in a study of blood T cell repertoires in COVID-19. The data were produced by immunoSEQ multiplex PCR, yet TCRdb's version contains in-frame clones alone and is incomplete. Of about 270,000 clones in the sample, roughly 80% were seen once. Sequencing input: peripheral blood. The source is a human donor with COVID-19, enrolled during active disease. The donor label of this sample is uncertain. Both conserved end residues are part of each CDR3. Fields, in order: D gene, clone size, V gene, J gene, CDR3 protein, CDR3 DNA. D genes are given only for firm matches. Size tells how often a clone was seen (once, few, many) or the class of an expanded clone, and some rows leave it out.

D gene: TRBD2; clone size: NA; V gene: TRBV11-2; J gene: TRBJ2-7; CDR3 protein: CASTLRGSGVYYEQYF; CDR3 DNA: TGTGCCAGCACACTTCGCGGGAGTGGGGTGTACTACGAGCAGTACTTC
D gene: TRBD2; clone size: NA; V gene: TRBV28; J gene: TRBJ2-2; CDR3 protein: CASSSGLAGFTDTGELFF; CDR3 DNA: TGTGCCAGCAGTTCGGGACTAGCGGGTTTTACAGACACCGGGGAGCTGTTTTTT
D gene: TRBD2; clone size: NA; V gene: TRBV11-2; J gene: TRBJ2-3; CDR3 protein: CASSSGTSPTDTQYF; CDR3 DNA: TGTGCCAGCAGCTCAGGGACTAGCCCCACAGATACGCAGTATTTT
D gene: TRBD2; clone size: NA; V gene: TRBV5-5; J gene: TRBJ2-5; CDR3 protein: CASSTGLQETQYF; CDR3 DNA: TGTGCCAGCAGCACGGGACTACAAGAGACCCAGTACTTC
D gene: TRBD1; clone size: once; V gene: TRBV6-5; J gene: TRBJ1-1; CDR3 protein: CASRSTGANTEAFF; CDR3 DNA: TGTGCCAGCAGGTCGACAGGGGCAAACACTGAAGCTTTCTTT
D gene: NA; clone size: NA; V gene: TRBV19; J gene: TRBJ1-2; CDR3 protein: CASRDTFGTRGLDGYTF; CDR3 DNA: TGTGCCAGTAGGGATACATTCGGGACTCGGGGTCTCGATGGCTACACCTTC
D gene: NA; clone size: few; V gene: TRBV6-5; J gene: TRBJ1-3; CDR3 protein: CAGRGYGNTIYF; CDR3 DNA: TGTGCCGGCCGGGGGTACGGAAACACCATATATTTT
D gene: NA; clone size: NA; V gene: TRBV28; J gene: TRBJ2-7; CDR3 protein: CASSLRRRGEQYF; CDR3 DNA: TGTGCCAGCAGTTTGAGAAGGAGGGGCGAGCAGTACTTC
D gene: NA; clone size: NA; V gene: TRBV30; J gene: TRBJ2-1; CDR3 protein: CAWSAQSSNEQFF; CDR3 DNA: TGTGCCTGGAGTGCACAGTCGAGCAATGAGCAGTTCTTC
D gene: TRBD2; clone size: NA; V gene: TRBV11-3; J gene: TRBJ2-3; CDR3 protein: CASSLGTSGRGDTQYF; CDR3 DNA: TGTGCCAGCAGCCTAGGGACTAGCGGGAGGGGAGATACGCAGTATTTT